The next 3 T cell receptor beta chains were all read from a single sample in a study of T cell responses to AZD1222 COVID-19 vaccine. Some clones are missing from TCRdb's copy, which holds only in-frame ones; the method was immunoSEQ multiplex PCR. The table includes about 110,000 clones, about 90% detected once. Specimen: peripheral blood, collected on day 0 of AZD1222 vaccination. The receptors were sampled from an adult in good health.

The chain is built from TRBV3-1 (or the pseudogene TRBV3-2) and TRBJ1-1, with D perhaps TRBD1 (6 bases). The CDR3 contains 15 residues. Germline V gene sequence: CDR1 LGHDT, CDR2 YNNKEL (reference sequence). V was trimmed by 4 bases and J by 5 bases, leaving 17 bases between them. CDR3 sequence: CASSRSDVRGTEAFF. The CDR3 nucleotides are TGTGCCAGCAGCCGATCCGACGTGAGGGGGACTGAAGCTTTCTTT.

The V gene is TRBV14, the J gene TRBJ2-7; D ambiguous. V gave up 8 bases and J gave up 5 bases, with 16 bases separating them. Germline CDR1 and CDR2: SGHDN and FVKESK. The CDR3 loop spans 13 amino acids. CDR3 nucleotide sequence: TGTGCCAGCTCCTCCCTCCGGGTGCACGAGCAGTACTTC. This encodes CASSSLRVHEQYF.

The V and J genes are TRBV14 and TRBJ2-3; D unresolved. Germline assignment: CDR1 SGHDN and CDR2 FVKESK. The ends were cut back, 4 bases at V and 6 bases at J, with 14 bases in the middle. This CDR3 has 14 residues. CDR3 loop: CASSRIGNGDTQYF. CDR3 coding DNA: TGTGCCAGCAGCCGAATCGGCAACGGGGATACGCAGTATTTT.